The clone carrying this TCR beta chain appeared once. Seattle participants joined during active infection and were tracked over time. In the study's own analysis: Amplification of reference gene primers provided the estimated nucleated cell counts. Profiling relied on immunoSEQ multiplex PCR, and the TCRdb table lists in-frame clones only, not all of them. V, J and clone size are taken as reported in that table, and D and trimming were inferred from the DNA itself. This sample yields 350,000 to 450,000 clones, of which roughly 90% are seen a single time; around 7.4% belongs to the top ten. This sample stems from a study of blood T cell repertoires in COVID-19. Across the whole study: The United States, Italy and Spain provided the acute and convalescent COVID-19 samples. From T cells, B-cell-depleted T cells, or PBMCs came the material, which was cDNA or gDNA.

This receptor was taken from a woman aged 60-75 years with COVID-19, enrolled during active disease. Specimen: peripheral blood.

The DNA for the CDR3 is TGCGCCAGCAGCCCCAGGACAGCCTCAACTAATGAAAAACTGTTTTTT. Residues: CASSPRTASTNEKLFF. The gene calls are TRBV5-1 and TRBJ1-4; D might be TRBD1 (6 bases). The ends were cut back, 4 bases at V and 0 bases at J, with 13 bases in the middle. Germline CDR1 reads SGHRS; CDR2 reads YFSETQ. This CDR3 has 16 residues.